The 12 T cell receptor beta chains presented below share a single source sample, sequenced in a study of T cells after yellow fever vaccination. A single record per CDR3 protein comes from TCRdb applying MiXCR to the 5' RACE reads. The sample shows tens of thousands of distinct CDR3 sequences, 7.4% of them seen only once. The sample here was CD8+ T cells sorted from PBMCs, taken 15 days after the yellow fever booster vaccination. The receptors shown here come from a man aged 25 to 45 who received the YFV17D yellow fever vaccine.

This clonotype was seen ten or more times. This chain joins TRBV7-2 and TRBJ2-2; no definite D call. The ends were cut back, 5 bases at V and 3 bases at J, with 10 bases in the middle. This CDR3 contains 14 residues. CDR1 SGHTA and CDR2 FQGNSA come from the germline V gene. The DNA of the CDR3 is TGTGCCAGCAGCCCCGGACCAGACACCGGGGAGCTGTTTTTT. Its translation: CASSPGPDTGELFF.

This clonotype was detected many times. The chain has TRBV14 and TRBJ1-1; the D is unclear. This CDR3 contains 16 residues. The V and J ends lost 0 bases and 5 bases respectively, with 16 bases between them. The V gene's germline CDR1 is SGHDN and CDR2 FVKESK. The chain's CDR3 is CASSQEGGPRRTEAFF. DNA of the CDR3: TGTGCCAGCAGCCAAGAAGGAGGACCCAGACGGACTGAAGCTTTCTTT.

There are many counts of this clonotype. V gene TRBV7-9 combines with J gene TRBJ2-2; D uncertain. V lost 4 bases to trimming and J lost 4 bases, with 13 bases between them. Germline V gives CDR1 SEHNR, CDR2 FQNEAQ (reference sequence). The length of the CDR3 is 15 residues. The CDR3 nucleotides read TGTGCCAGCAGCTCGCAACCCCCACCCACCGGGGAGCTGTTTTTT. The encoded protein is CASSSQPPPTGELFF.

This clonotype was seen at least ten times. The rearrangement joins TRBV30 to TRBJ2-3; tentative D call: TRBD2 (6 bases). V lost 3 bases, J lost 2 bases, and 12 bases lay in between. Looked up from germline, CDR1 is GTSNPN and CDR2 is SVGIG (reference sequence). This CDR3 is built from 14 residues. The CDR3 DNA is TGTGCCTGGAGCCTCGGGAGCAACACAGATACGCAGTATTTT. Amino acids: CAWSLGSNTDTQYF.

This clonotype was counted ten times or more. The gene calls are TRBV27 and TRBJ1-1, with D perhaps TRBD1 (5 bases). CDR3 length equals 16 residues. CDR1 and CDR2 from the germline V gene are MNHEY and SMNVEV (reference sequence). Trimming removed 2 bases from V and 1 base from J, with 14 bases in between. The CDR3 DNA reads TGTGCCAGCAGTTTACTCTTCAACCAGGGGAACACTGAAGCTTTCTTT. Protein product: CASSLLFNQGNTEAFF.

Ten or more counts support this clonotype. The CDR3 spells CASSLWGAGLMNTEAFF. As DNA, the CDR3 is TGTGCCAGCAGCTTATGGGGGGCCGGTCTGATGAACACTGAAGCTTTCTTT. The rearrangement uses TRBV7-8 and TRBJ1-1; a weak D match, TRBD1 (6 bases). With 2 bases removed from V and 0 bases from J, the gap between germline ends came to 16 bases. Germline CDR1 SGHVS, CDR2 FQNEAQ. The CDR3 covers 17 residues. Full variable domain (outside the CDR3, taken from reference TRBV7-8 and TRBJ1-1): GAGVSQSPRYKVAKRGQDVALRCDPISGHVSLFWYQQALGQGPEFLTYFQNEAQLDKSGLPSDRFFAERPEGSVSTLKIQRTQQEDSAVYLCASSLWGAGLMNTEAFFGQGTRLTVV.

Ten or more counts support this clonotype. V usage is TRBV29-1 and J usage is TRBJ2-2; D might be TRBD2 (5 bases). This CDR3 has 13 residues. The germline gives CDR1 SQVTM, CDR2 ANQGSEA. Trimming took off 1 base at V and 6 bases at J, with 9 bases between the two ends. Here the CDR3 reads CSVEVGVSGELFF. CDR3 nucleotide sequence: TGCAGCGTTGAAGTCGGGGTCTCCGGGGAGCTGTTTTTT.

This clonotype was observed many times. This sequence joins TRBV19 and TRBJ2-1; TRBD1 or TRBD2 may be the D gene (5 bases each). This CDR3 contains 16 residues. V was trimmed by 9 bases and J by 4 bases, leaving 22 bases between them. In germline, CDR1 is LNHDA, CDR2 SQIVND (reference sequence). The CDR3 region is CASNPGTGPNYNEQFF. Written as DNA, the CDR3 is TGTGCCAGCAACCCGGGGACGGGACCAAATTACAATGAGCAGTTCTTC.

This clonotype was detected ten times or more. V and J are TRBV5-1 and TRBJ2-1; a possible D gene is TRBD2 (5 bases). CDR3 length: 14 amino acids. Trimming stripped 0 bases from V and 3 bases from J, with 7 bases between. Germline lookup yields CDR1 SGHRS and CDR2 YFSETQ. CDR3 sequence (DNA): TGCGCCAGCAGCTTGGGAGGGCTCTACAATGAGCAGTTCTTC. This gives the protein CASSLGGLYNEQFF.

This clonotype was detected many times. The chain employs TRBV4-3 and TRBJ1-4; D gene ambiguous. V lost 0 bases and J 8 bases, leaving 4 bases between the germline ends. The germline CDR1 and CDR2 sequences are LGHNA and YSLEER. The CDR3 spans 12 residues. The CDR3 here is CASSQDQEKLFF. DNA for the CDR3: TGCGCCAGCAGCCAAGATCAGGAAAAACTGTTTTTT.

This clonotype has a count of ten or more. The chain carries TRBV12-3 or TRBV12-4 and TRBJ1-1; a possible D gene is TRBD1 (5 bases). Trimming cost V 3 bases and J 1 base, with 9 bases left between them. This CDR3 is 14 amino acids long. CDR3 nucleotide sequence: TGTGCCAGCAGTTTCGGTGGGGCGAACACTGAAGCTTTCTTT. Translating gives CASSFGGANTEAFF.

This clonotype occurred many times. The rearrangement joins TRBV12-3 or TRBV12-4 to TRBJ2-1; D possibly corresponds to TRBD2 (5 bases). V was trimmed by 5 bases and J by 9 bases, leaving 20 bases between them. CDR3 length: 15 amino acids. The CDR3 loop is CASSGPALGLGEQFF. The CDR3 bases are TGTGCCAGCAGTGGGCCGGCACTAGGCCTCGGTGAGCAGTTCTTC.